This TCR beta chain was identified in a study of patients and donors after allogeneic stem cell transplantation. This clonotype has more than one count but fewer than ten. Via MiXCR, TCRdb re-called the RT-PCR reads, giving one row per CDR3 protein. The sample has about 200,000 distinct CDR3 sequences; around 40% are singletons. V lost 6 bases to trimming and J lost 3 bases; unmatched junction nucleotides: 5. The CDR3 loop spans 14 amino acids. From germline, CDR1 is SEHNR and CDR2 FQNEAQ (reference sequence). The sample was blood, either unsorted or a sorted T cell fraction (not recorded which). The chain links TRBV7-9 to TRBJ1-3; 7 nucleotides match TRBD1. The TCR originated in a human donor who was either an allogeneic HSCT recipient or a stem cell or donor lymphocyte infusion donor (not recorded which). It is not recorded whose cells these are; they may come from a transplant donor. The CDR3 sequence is CASSSQGRGNTIYF. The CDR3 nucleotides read TGTGCCAGCAGTTCACAGGGGCGTGGAAACACCATATATTTT.